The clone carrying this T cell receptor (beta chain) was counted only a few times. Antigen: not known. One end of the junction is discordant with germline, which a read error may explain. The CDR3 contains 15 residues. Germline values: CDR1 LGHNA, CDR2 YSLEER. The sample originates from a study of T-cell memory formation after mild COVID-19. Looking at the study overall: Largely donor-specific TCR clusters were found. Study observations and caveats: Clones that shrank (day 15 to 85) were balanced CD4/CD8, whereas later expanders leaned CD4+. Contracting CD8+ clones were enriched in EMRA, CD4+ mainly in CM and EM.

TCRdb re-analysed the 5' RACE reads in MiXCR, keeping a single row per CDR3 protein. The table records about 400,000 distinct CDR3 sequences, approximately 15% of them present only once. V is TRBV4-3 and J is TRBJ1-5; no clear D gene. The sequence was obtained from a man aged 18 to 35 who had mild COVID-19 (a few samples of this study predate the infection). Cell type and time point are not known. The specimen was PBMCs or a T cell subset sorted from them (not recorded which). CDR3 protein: CSSSQVRHSNQPQHF. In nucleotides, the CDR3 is TGCTCCAGCAGCCAAGTCAGGCATAGCAATCAGCCCCAGCATTTT.